This T cell receptor beta chain was recovered during a study of blood T cell repertoires in COVID-19. Only in-frame clones appear in the TCRdb table, and some are missing; sequencing was by immunoSEQ multiplex PCR. The sample carries roughly 150,000 clones, approximately 80% recorded once. Sequenced: peripheral blood. The receptor comes from a woman older than 75 with active or convalescent COVID-19.

CDR3 in DNA: TGTGCCAGCAGCTTCGGGACTAGCCTCCAAACCGGGGAGCTGTTTTTT. Protein product: CASSFGTSLQTGELFF. The gene calls are TRBV7-9 and TRBJ2-2; 9 positions agree with TRBD2. Germline lookup yields CDR1 SEHNR and CDR2 FQNEAQ (reference sequence). Trimming cost V 3 bases and J 5 bases; bases outside gene matches: 7. The length of the CDR3 is 16 residues.